This entry lists 12 T cell receptor beta chains sequenced from one sample in a study of T-cell reconstitution after alpha-beta-depleted transplantation in children. Using unique molecular identifiers, the investigators prepared the TCRbeta library. TCRdb analysed the PCR reads with MiXCR anew, one entry per CDR3 protein. The sample comprises under 300,000 distinct CDR3 sequences, 11% of which are singletons, and 20% to 30% rests with the top ten. This sample comprised peripheral blood, obtained 180 days after TCRalphabeta/CD19-depleted stem cell transplant. Source of these receptors: a male patient between 2 and 9 years old who had a stem cell transplant for chronic granulomatous disease, so the T cells may come from the graft donor.

In this sample, this clonotype turned up many times. The V call is TRBV9, the J call TRBJ2-7, with D possibly matching TRBD1 (6 bases). V was trimmed by 0 bases and J by 0 bases, leaving 10 bases between them. In germline, CDR1 is SGDLS, CDR2 YYNGEE. There are 15 residues in the CDR3. The CDR3 reads CASSVGGHGSYEQYF. The CDR3 DNA reads as TGTGCCAGCAGCGTAGGGGGACATGGCTCCTACGAGCAGTACTTC.

Ten or more counts support this clonotype. The chain uses TRBV30 and TRBJ2-7; D call uncertain. This CDR3 region has 13 residues. Germline CDR1 and CDR2: GTSNPN and SVGIG (reference sequence). Trimming shortened V by 2 bases and J by 6 bases, and 14 bases separated the two germline ends. The CDR3 sequence: CAWSSTSGGEQYF. The CDR3 DNA is TGTGCCTGGAGTTCCACTTCGGGCGGCGAGCAGTACTTC.

This clonotype has a count of ten or more. The chain recombines TRBV13 with TRBJ2-1; 8 bases agree with TRBD2. Germline V lookup: CDR1 PRHDT, CDR2 FYEKMQ (reference sequence). The CDR3 consists of 14 residues. Germline trimming cut 3 bases from V and 3 bases from J; bases unmatched to any gene: 1. In DNA form, the CDR3 reads TGTGCCAGCAGCTTTACTAGCGGCTACAATGAGCAGTTCTTC. Its protein product is CASSFTSGYNEQFF.

This clonotype was observed many times. The chain employs TRBV12-3 or TRBV12-4 and TRBJ2-5; the D is unclear. CDR3 length: 12 amino acids. Trimming stripped 4 bases from V and 5 bases from J, with 8 bases between. DNA for the CDR3: TGTGCCAGCAGTTATAAGGCCGAGACCCAGTACTTC. Its protein product is CASSYKAETQYF.

This clonotype has at least ten counts. This sequence joins TRBV25-1 and TRBJ2-1, with TRBD2 matching 11 bases. V gave up 5 bases and J gave up 4 bases; unmatched junction bases: 7. CDR1 is MGHDK, CDR2 SYGVNS, per germline. The CDR3 sequence is 16 residues long. The CDR3 protein is CASSPPTSGSYNEQFF. CDR3 nucleotides: TGTGCCAGCAGTCCCCCCACTAGCGGGAGTTACAATGAGCAGTTCTTC.

This clonotype was counted at least ten times. This sequence joins TRBV7-2 and TRBJ1-4; TRBD1 matches 9 bases. This CDR3 is 16 amino acids long. The J segment lost 4 bases and the V segment lost 5 bases, leaving 8 bases of the junction unmatched. From germline, CDR1 is SGHTA and CDR2 FQGNSA. The CDR3 here is CASSATGTGINEKLFF. The CDR3 DNA follows: TGTGCCAGCAGCGCAACCGGGACAGGGATTAATGAAAAACTGTTTTTT.

In this sample, this clonotype turned up many times. V usage is TRBV20-1 and J usage is TRBJ2-7; D is perhaps TRBD1 (6 bases). Germline V gene sequence: CDR1 DFQATT, CDR2 SNEGSKA (reference sequence). V was trimmed by 5 bases and J by 3 bases, leaving 14 bases between them. This CDR3 is built from 13 residues. The CDR3 bases are TGCAGTGCTGGAAAAAACAGGGTCTACGAGCAGTACTTC. It codes for CSAGKNRVYEQYF.

This clonotype was observed many times. This rearrangement joins TRBV6-1 to TRBJ1-1; D remains unclear. This CDR3 is built from 15 residues. V dropped 5 bases and J dropped 4 bases, with 17 bases sitting between them. Germline CDR1 MNHNS, CDR2 SASEGT. This CDR3 reads CASSLPTAVGTEAFF. Here the CDR3 DNA reads TGTGCCAGCAGTCTCCCAACAGCAGTTGGCACTGAAGCTTTCTTT.

This clonotype has only a few counts. The chain uses TRBV28 and TRBJ2-1, with 10 bases identical to TRBD1. The CDR3 contains 16 residues. The V and J ends lost 2 bases and 4 bases, in that order; junction bases with no gene match: 5. CDR1 MDHEN and CDR2 SYDVKM come from the germline V gene. The CDR3, as DNA: TGTGCCAGCAGTTTAGCAGGACAGGGGGATTACAATGAGCAGTTCTTC. It is translated as CASSLAGQGDYNEQFF.

In this sample, this clonotype turned up many times. The V call is TRBV7-9, the J call TRBJ2-3; perhaps TRBD2 as D (5 bases). Germline V gene lookup returns CDR1 SEHNR and CDR2 FQNEAQ (reference sequence). The V end lost 10 bases, the J end lost 0 bases, and 20 bases lay between the germline ends. The length of the CDR3 is 16 residues. CDR3 DNA sequence: TGTGCCACCCCCAGCGCGGGTTCGGCTAGCACAGATACGCAGTATTTT. Protein: CATPSAGSASTDTQYF.

Many counts were recorded for this clonotype. The chain combines TRBV29-1 with TRBJ2-1; TRBD2 agrees at 13 bases. In germline, CDR1 is SQVTM, CDR2 ANQGSEA. The ends lost 6 bases at V and 4 bases at J; junction bases unmatched: 9. CDR3 length: 16 amino acids. The CDR3 sequence: CSVATGTSGTYNEQFF. Here the CDR3 DNA reads TGCAGCGTAGCCACCGGGACTAGCGGGACTTACAATGAGCAGTTCTTC.

There are many counts of this clonotype. The chain couples TRBV12-3 or TRBV12-4 to TRBJ1-1; D uncertain. CDR3 length: 13 amino acids. Trimming took off 2 bases at V and 1 base at J, with 5 bases between the two ends. The CDR3 DNA is TGTGCCAGCAGTTTAACCTGGAACACTGAAGCTTTCTTT. Its translation is CASSLTWNTEAFF.